This TCR beta chain was recovered during a study of prognosis after radiotherapy for stage I lung cancer. Overall study: Patient ages ran from roughly 53 to 90, with a median of around 70 years, and the group had roughly 13 men and roughly six women. The patient group included nobody who received concurrent therapy with stereotactic body radiotherapy.

Researchers used two-round multiplex PCR to amplify TCR beta CDR3 starting from genomic DNA. With primers specific to each TRBV and TRBJ gene, the first-round PCR was performed. TCRdb processed the multiplex PCR reads anew with MiXCR; each CDR3 protein has one entry. The sample shows 11,000 to 15,000 distinct CDR3 sequences, 25% to 30% of them seen only once. Regarding this clonotype: Antigen: not known. Since the CDR3 does not end with the conserved phenylalanine or tryptophan, this likely comes from a read error.

Uniform node negativity on CT and PET/CT characterised the cohort, and no patient had undergone prior chemotherapy or radiotherapy or presented other malignancies. General study points: Post-treatment Shannon entropy following stereotactic body radiation therapy was lower among patients who developed distant metastases.

CDR1 is MNHNS, CDR2 SASEGT, per germline. V was trimmed by 10 bases and J by 3 bases, leaving 13 bases between them. This CDR3 is built from 13 residues. This TCR was sampled from a donor older than 45 with non-small cell lung cancer. The gene calls are TRBV6-1 and TRBJ2-1; no clear D gene. Sequencing used PBMCs, obtained before or after stereotactic body radiation therapy (not recorded which). The CDR3 reads CATRLADYNEQFL. The CDR3 nucleotides read TGTGCCACCAGACTTGCGGACTACAATGAGCAGTTCTTG.